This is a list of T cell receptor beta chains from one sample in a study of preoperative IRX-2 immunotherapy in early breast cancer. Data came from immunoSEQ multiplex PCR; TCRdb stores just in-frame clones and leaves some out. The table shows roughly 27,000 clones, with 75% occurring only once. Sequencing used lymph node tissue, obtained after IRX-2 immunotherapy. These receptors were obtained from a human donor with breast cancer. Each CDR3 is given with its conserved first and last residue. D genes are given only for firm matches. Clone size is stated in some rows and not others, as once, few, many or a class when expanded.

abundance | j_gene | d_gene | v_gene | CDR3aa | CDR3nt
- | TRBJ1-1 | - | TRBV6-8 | CASSLSDRNTEAFF | TGTGCCAGCAGTTTATCTGACAGGAACACTGAAGCTTTCTTT
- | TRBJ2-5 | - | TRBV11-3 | CASSSTSDQETQYF | TGTGCCAGCAGCTCAACGTCCGACCAAGAGACCCAGTACTTC
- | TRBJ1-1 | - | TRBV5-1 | CASSREGSATEAFF | TGCGCCAGCAGCCGGGAAGGGTCAGCAACTGAAGCTTTCTTT
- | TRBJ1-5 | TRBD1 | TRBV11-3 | CASSPGTGINQPQHF | TGTGCCAGCAGTCCCGGGACAGGGATCAATCAGCCCCAGCATTTT
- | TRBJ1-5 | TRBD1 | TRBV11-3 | CASSSGGGSNQPQHF | TGTGCCAGCAGCTCAGGGGGGGGGAGCAATCAGCCCCAGCATTTT
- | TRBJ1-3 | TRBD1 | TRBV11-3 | CASSKTGYPGNTIYF | TGTGCCAGCAGCAAGACAGGGTATCCTGGAAACACCATATATTTT
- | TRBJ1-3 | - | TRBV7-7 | CARSLGQGFGNTIYF | TGTGCCAGAAGCTTGGGGCAGGGCTTCGGAAACACCATATATTTT
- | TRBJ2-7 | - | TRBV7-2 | CASSLGGSAGQYF | TGTGCCAGCAGCTTAGGGGGGTCCGCGGGGCAGTACTTC
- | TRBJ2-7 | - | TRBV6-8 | CASKETQILYEQYF | TGTGCCAGCAAGGAGACCCAAATACTTTACGAGCAGTACTTC
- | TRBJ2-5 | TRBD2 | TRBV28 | CASRPPRGSGETQYF | TGTGCCAGCAGACCTCCGAGGGGTAGCGGGGAGACCCAGTACTTC
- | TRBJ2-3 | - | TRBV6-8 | CASSLTDPRKDTQYF | TGTGCCAGCAGCCTCACGGACCCGAGAAAAGATACGCAGTATTTT
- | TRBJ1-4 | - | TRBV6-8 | CASSTRSVEKLFF | TGTGCCAGCAGTACGCGGTCAGTTGAAAAACTGTTTTTT
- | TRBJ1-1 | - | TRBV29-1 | CSAQWGLGEAFF | TGCAGCGCCCAGTGGGGGCTAGGTGAAGCTTTCTTT
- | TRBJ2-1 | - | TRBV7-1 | CASSLVKGGEQFF | TGTGCCAGCAGCTTAGTAAAGGGAGGCGAGCAGTTCTTC
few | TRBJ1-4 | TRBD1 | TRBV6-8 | CASRISTGVGNEKLFF | TGTGCCAGCAGAATTTCGACAGGGGTGGGGAATGAAAAACTGTTTTTT
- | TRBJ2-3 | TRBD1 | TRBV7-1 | CASSSGQGGDTQYF | TGTGCCAGCAGCTCCGGACAGGGCGGAGATACGCAGTATTTT
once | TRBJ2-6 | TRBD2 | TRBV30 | CAWRSSGFSGANVLTF | TGTGCCTGGAGATCTAGCGGGTTCTCTGGGGCCAACGTCCTGACTTTC
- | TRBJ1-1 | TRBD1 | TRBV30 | CAWRIPDRDNTEAFF | TGTGCCTGGAGAATACCGGACAGGGATAACACTGAAGCTTTCTTT
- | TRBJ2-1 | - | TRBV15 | CATSREASEAGNEQFF | TGTGCCACCAGCAGAGAGGCCAGCGAGGCTGGGAATGAGCAGTTCTTC
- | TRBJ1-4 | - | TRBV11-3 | CASSSGRGLVEKLFF | TGTGCCAGCAGCTCGGGGCGGGGGCTGGTTGAAAAACTGTTTTTT
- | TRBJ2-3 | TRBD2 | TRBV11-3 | CASSRGLSTDTQYF | TGTGCCAGCAGCCGGGGACTAAGCACAGATACGCAGTATTTT
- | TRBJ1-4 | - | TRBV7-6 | CASSSRGGYEKLFF | TGTGCCAGCAGCTCTAGGGGGGGGTACGAAAAACTGTTTTTT
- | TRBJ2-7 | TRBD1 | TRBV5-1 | CASSLEVGQGYEQYF | TGCGCCAGCAGCTTGGAAGTTGGACAGGGGTACGAGCAGTACTTC
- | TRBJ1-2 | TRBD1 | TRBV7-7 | CASSPRTGPRGYTF | TGTGCCAGCAGCCCTCGGACAGGGCCCCGGGGCTACACCTTC
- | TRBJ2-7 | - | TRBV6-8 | CASSYSSQGQYF | TGTGCCAGCAGTTACAGCTCCCAGGGGCAGTACTTC
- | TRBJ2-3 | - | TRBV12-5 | CASGLGYDTDTQYF | TGTGCTAGTGGTTTGGGCTATGACACAGATACGCAGTATTTT
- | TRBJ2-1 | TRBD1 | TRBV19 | CASSRDSYNEQFF | TGTGCCAGTAGTCGGGACAGCTACAATGAGCAGTTCTTC
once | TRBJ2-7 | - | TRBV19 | CASSMGLGTYEQYF | TGTGCCAGTAGTATGGGACTGGGGACCTACGAGCAGTACTTC
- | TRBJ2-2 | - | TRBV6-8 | CASSSVGTTNTGELFF | TGTGCCAGCAGTTCAGTGGGGACAACGAACACCGGGGAGCTGTTTTTT
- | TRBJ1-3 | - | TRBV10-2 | CASSELRIGNTIYF | TGCGCCAGCAGTGAGCTTCGGATTGGAAACACCATATATTTT
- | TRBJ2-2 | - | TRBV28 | CASSLGGRELFF | TGTGCCAGCAGTTTGGGGGGCCGGGAGCTGTTTTTT
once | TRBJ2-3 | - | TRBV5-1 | CASSMGVGADTDTQYF | TGCGCCAGCAGCATGGGGGTAGGGGCCGACACAGATACGCAGTATTTT
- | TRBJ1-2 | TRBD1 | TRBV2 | CAGGQGGYGYTF | TGTGCCGGGGGACAGGGAGGCTATGGCTACACCTTC
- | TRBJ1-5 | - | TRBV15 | CATSREDGNQPQHF | TGTGCCACCAGCAGAGAGGATGGCAATCAGCCCCAGCATTTT
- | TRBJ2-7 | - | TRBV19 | CASSIWDRSYEQYF | TGTGCCAGTAGTATATGGGACCGCTCCTACGAGCAGTACTTC
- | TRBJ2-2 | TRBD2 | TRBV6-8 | CAISATSGRAAGELFF | TGTGCCATCAGTGCTACTAGCGGGAGGGCAGCCGGGGAGCTGTTTTTT
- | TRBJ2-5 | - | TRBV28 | CASRLRAHYQETQYF | TGTGCCAGCCGTCTCCGGGCGCACTACCAAGAGACCCAGTACTTC
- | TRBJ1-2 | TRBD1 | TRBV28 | CASCFRDRDSNGYTF | TGTGCCAGCTGCTTCCGGGACAGGGATAGTAATGGCTACACCTTC
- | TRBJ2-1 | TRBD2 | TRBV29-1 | CSVYGQREFSGEQFF | TGCAGCGTTTATGGGCAGCGGGAGTTCTCCGGTGAGCAGTTCTTC
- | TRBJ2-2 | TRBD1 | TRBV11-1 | CASSPDRGRQTGELFF | TGTGCCAGCAGCCCGGACAGGGGGAGGCAAACCGGGGAGCTGTTTTTT
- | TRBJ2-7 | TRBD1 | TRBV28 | CASSLTGGRNEQYF | TGTGCCAGCAGTTTGACAGGGGGTCGGAACGAGCAGTACTTC
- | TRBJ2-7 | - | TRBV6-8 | CASSPGGYEQYF | TGTGCCAGCAGCCCCGGGGGCTACGAGCAGTACTTC
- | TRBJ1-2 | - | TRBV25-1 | CASSEYFVALNGGYTF | TGTGCCAGCAGTGAATATTTCGTAGCATTAAATGGTGGCTACACCTTC
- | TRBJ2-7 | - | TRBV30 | CAWSALGTYEQYF | TGTGCCTGGAGCGCCTTAGGGACCTACGAGCAGTACTTC
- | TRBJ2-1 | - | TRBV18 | CASSLGQSSYNEQFF | TGTGCCAGCTCACTTGGACAGAGCTCCTACAATGAGCAGTTCTTC
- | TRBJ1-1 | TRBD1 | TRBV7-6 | CASSLQGAENTEAFF | TGTGCCAGCAGCTTACAGGGGGCGGAGAACACTGAAGCTTTCTTT
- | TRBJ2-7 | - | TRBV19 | CASSRMGKGRQYF | TGTGCCAGTAGTAGAATGGGTAAGGGGAGGCAGTACTTC
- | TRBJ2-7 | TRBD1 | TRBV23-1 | CASSQVRSGGSEQYF | TGCGCCAGCAGCCAAGTACGTTCAGGGGGCAGCGAGCAGTACTTC